Here is one TCR beta chain with its context. These data originate in a study of blood T cell repertoires in COVID-19. Authors' data handling: It was from reference gene primer amplification that nucleated cell counts were estimated. Clones were read by immunoSEQ multiplex PCR, and TCRdb kept only the in-frame ones, dropping some. That table supplies the V and J calls and clone size; D and trimming were determined from the DNA. The table has around 310,000 clones, roughly 90% seen once; the top ten hold 4%. Sequenced sample: peripheral blood. The receptor was derived from a woman aged 50 to 60 with active or convalescent COVID-19.

CDR3 DNA sequence: TGTGCCAGCAGCGGGGTAACAGGGGAGCCCCAGCATTTT. Protein sequence: CASSGVTGEPQHF. The genes are TRBV7-2 and TRBJ1-5, with TRBD1 matching 7 bases. The V gene's germline CDR1 is SGHTA and CDR2 FQGNSA. This CDR3 has 13 amino acids. J was trimmed by 8 bases and V by 5 bases; bases with no gene match: 6.